This entry is about one T cell receptor beta chain. Original handling: Nucleated cell number was recorded as an estimate derived from reference gene primer amplification. Generated by immunoSEQ multiplex PCR, the TCRdb table keeps only in-frame clones and is missing some. The V and J calls and the clone size are those of that table, but D and trimming were determined from the DNA. The table includes roughly 250,000 clones, approximately 90% detected once. This specimen comes from a study of blood T cell repertoires in COVID-19. Study at large: Sites in the United States, Italy and Spain provided acute and convalescent COVID-19 samples. From T cells, B-cell-depleted T cells, or PBMCs came the material, which was cDNA or gDNA.

Input material: peripheral blood. The clonotype was recovered from a man aged 25-45 years with acute or convalescent COVID-19.

CDR3 region: CASSQDPSANEQFF. Written as DNA, the CDR3 is TGCGCCAGCAGCCAAGATCCCAGCGCAAATGAGCAGTTCTTC. V usage is TRBV4-1 and J usage is TRBJ2-1; D ambiguous. CDR3 length: 14 residues. Germline V gene sequence: CDR1 MGHRA, CDR2 YSYEKL. Trimming took 0 bases from V and 7 from J, leaving 10 bases between them.